The 24 T cell receptor beta chains presented below share a single source sample, sequenced in a study of blood T cells in healthy people across ages. A J-beta primer mix and a sample-barcoded 5' primer were used in a second PCR of about 7 to 12 cycles. TCRdb ran MiXCR on the 5' RACE reads and lists one entry per CDR3 protein. The sample lists hundreds of thousands of distinct CDR3 sequences, more than 45% occurring once. The specimen was blood. These receptor sequences come from a woman aged 80 or over in good health.

Note on this clonotype: A much larger clone lies a single base off, so this may be a read error. The chain uses TRBV20-1 and TRBJ2-7; D unclear. Germline CDR1 and CDR2: DFQATT and SNEGSKA (reference sequence). V dropped 0 bases and J dropped 0 bases, with 18 bases sitting between them. CDR3 size: 17 residues. The CDR3 DNA is TGCAGTGCTAGAGATTACAATGGCAGTCGATTCTCCTACGAGCAGTACTTC. Protein product: CSARDYNGSRFSYEQYF.

V usage is TRBV20-1 and J usage is TRBJ2-1; 9 nucleotides align to TRBD2. V was clipped by 0 bases and J by 4 bases; unmatched bases: 7. CDR3 size: 16 residues. Looked up from germline, CDR1 is DFQATT and CDR2 is SNEGSKA (reference sequence). The CDR3 DNA is TGCAGTGCTAGAGATGGGGCGGGAGGGCATTACAATGAGCAGTTCTTC. Amino acid sequence: CSARDGAGGHYNEQFF.

This clonotype was seen ten or more times. This chain connects TRBV27 to TRBJ2-5; TRBD1 is a possible D gene (7 bases). Germline values: CDR1 MNHEY, CDR2 SMNVEV (reference sequence). This CDR3 contains 17 residues. Trimming stripped 6 bases from V and 4 bases from J, with 24 bases between. CDR3 region: CASSPQGGNRRTETQYF. The CDR3 bases are TGTGCCAGCAGCCCGCAGGGGGGAAACCGACGGACAGAGACCCAGTACTTC.

This clonotype has a handful of counts. A junction boundary mismatches the germline segment, possibly from a read error. Written as DNA, the CDR3 is TGCAGCGTTACGAAAACCGGGGAGCTGTTTTTT. It yields the protein CSVTKTGELFF. The genes are TRBV29-1 and TRBJ2-2, with D unresolved. The CDR3 runs to 11 residues. Germline CDR1 and CDR2: SQVTM and ANQGSEA.

This clonotype was picked up many times. The CDR3 is CASGRRGLQETQYF. CDR3 nucleotides: TGTGCCAGTGGGAGGCGGGGGCTTCAAGAGACCCAGTACTTC. The chain carries TRBV2 and TRBJ2-5, with D tentatively TRBD2 (7 bases). The CDR3 contains 14 residues. Germline V CDR1 and CDR2: SNHLY, FYNNEI. V was shortened by 9 bases and J by 2 bases, with 16 bases between the two germline ends.

In the case of this clonotype: The germline gene is not matched at one end of the junction; a read error may be the cause. This chain uses TRBV4-2 with TRBJ2-1, with TRBD2 matching 13 bases. The CDR3 loop spans 17 amino acids. CDR1 is LGHNA and CDR2 is YNFKEQ in the germline V gene. In nucleotides, the CDR3 is TGTGCCAGCAGCCTCGGGACTAGCGGGGAATTATACAATGGGCAGTTCTTC. Encoded protein: CASSLGTSGELYNGQFF.

Worth noting for this clonotype: This clone may be a read error of a much larger clone one base away. The chain couples TRBV12-3 or TRBV12-4 to TRBJ1-1; D uncertain. The CDR3 is 12 amino acids. The CDR3 bases are TGTACCAGCAGCTTAGTATCGACTGAAGCTTTCTTT. Amino acid sequence: CTSSLVSTEAFF.

As DNA, the CDR3 is TGTGCCAGCAGTTCCTACCTCCCGACAGGGGGCAACACCGGGGAGCTGTTTTTT. This gives the protein CASSSYLPTGGNTGELFF. J is TRBJ2-2 and V is TRBV27; TRBD1 matches at 10 bases. Per germline, CDR1 MNHEY and CDR2 SMNVEV (reference sequence). The CDR3 loop spans 18 amino acids. J lost 2 bases, V lost 4 bases, and 10 bases had no gene match.

In its sample, this clonotype was seen a few times. This may be a read error, as it is one base from a much larger clone. The chain has TRBV29-1 and TRBJ2-5; the D is unclear. Germline V gene lookup returns CDR1 SQVTM and CDR2 ANQGSEA. V was clipped by 0 bases and J by 5 bases, with 4 bases between them. There are 11 residues in the CDR3. The CDR3 region has the DNA TGCAGCGTTGAAGAGGGGGAGACCCAGTACTTC. It codes for CSVEEGETQYF.

As regards this clonotype: A read error may be the cause here, since a much bigger clone is one base away. This chain uses TRBV20-1 with TRBJ2-7; tentative D call: TRBD1 (6 bases). V was trimmed by 6 bases and J by 2 bases, leaving 17 bases between them. CDR3 length equals 14 residues. The germline V gene encodes CDR1 DFQATT and CDR2 SNEGSKA (reference sequence). As DNA, the CDR3 is TGCAGTGCCCGAGGGGGTTGGGAGACCTACGAGCAGTACTTC. This sequence encodes CSARGGWETYEQYF.

A note on this clonotype: A clone one base away is much larger, so this may be a read error. The chain joins TRBV9 to TRBJ1-6; 7 bases align to TRBD1. CDR1 SGDLS and CDR2 YYNGEE come from the germline V gene. V shed 5 bases and J 5 bases; nucleotides not matched to a gene: 4. This CDR3 has 14 residues. The DNA of the CDR3 is TGTGCCAGCAGTACGGGACAGAATAATTCACCCCTCCACTTT. This codes for CASSTGQNNSPLHF.

In this sample, this clonotype turned up many times. The chain employs TRBV20-1 and TRBJ2-3, with D tentatively TRBD1 (6 bases). Trimming cost V 0 bases and J 10 bases, with 17 bases left between them. Germline V gene sequence: CDR1 DFQATT, CDR2 SNEGSKA (reference sequence). The CDR3 totals 14 residues. CDR3 protein: CSARDPRDTVSQYF. The CDR3 DNA sequence: TGCAGTGCTAGAGACCCCCGGGACACTGTATCGCAGTATTTT.

The genes are TRBV20-1 and TRBJ2-5; 15 nucleotides agree with TRBD2. This CDR3 spans 15 amino acids. CDR1 is DFQATT, CDR2 SNEGSKA, per germline (reference sequence). V lost 0 bases to trimming and J lost 5 bases; unmatched junction nucleotides: 1. The CDR3 coding sequence is TGCAGTGCTAGAGATGGGACTAGCGGGAGGGAGACCCAGTACTTC. It yields the protein CSARDGTSGRETQYF.

This clonotype was picked up many times. The CDR3 DNA sequence: TGTGCCAGCAGCGTAGGGGGAGGGGCAGGTGAGCAGTTCTTC. This translates into CASSVGGGAGEQFF. This chain uses TRBV9 with TRBJ2-1; 7 positions agree with TRBD2. The CDR3 is 14 amino acids. After removal of 0 bases from V and 9 bases from J, the junction contained 6 bases not matched to a gene. Germline V CDR1 and CDR2: SGDLS, YYNGEE.

The rearrangement uses TRBV18 and TRBJ1-2; the match to TRBD1 covers 9 bases. The CDR3 is made up of 15 amino acids. Germline assignment: CDR1 KGHSH and CDR2 LQKENI. V gave up 8 bases and J gave up 2 bases; unmatched junction bases: 9. The CDR3 region has the DNA TGTGCCAGCCCCCCCGACAGGGGGAGGAACTATGGCTACACCTTC. This sequence encodes CASPPDRGRNYGYTF.

This clonotype has just a few counts. The V call is TRBV3-1, the J call TRBJ2-3, with TRBD2 identical over 13 bases. This CDR3 has 16 residues. Trimming cost V 3 bases and J 8 bases; bases outside gene matches: 8. Germline values: CDR1 LGHDT, CDR2 YNNKEL (reference sequence). CDR3 protein: CASSQGTSGTSGTQYF. CDR3 sequence (DNA): TGTGCCAGCAGCCAGGGGACTAGCGGGACCTCCGGTACGCAGTATTTT.

The chain recombines TRBV7-2 with TRBJ2-3, with TRBD2 matching over 13 bases. Germline CDR1 is SGHTA and CDR2 is FQGNSA. This CDR3 is built from 19 residues. J lost 2 bases, V lost 5 bases, and 13 bases had no gene match. In DNA form, the CDR3 reads TGTGCCAGCAGCGTACTAGCGGGAGGGGTTAGTCCTTTCACAGATACGCAGTATTTT. It specifies CASSVLAGGVSPFTDTQYF.

This clonotype was picked up many times. The CDR3 reads CASSQERVYGYTF. In DNA form, the CDR3 reads TGTGCCAGCAGCCAAGAACGGGTCTATGGCTACACCTTC. The gene calls are TRBV3-1 and TRBJ1-2; the D is unclear. The ends were cut back, 0 bases at V and 4 bases at J, with 6 bases in the middle. Per the germline V gene, CDR1 is LGHDT and CDR2 is YNNKEL (reference sequence). The CDR3 runs to 13 residues.

The J gene is TRBJ2-3, the V gene TRBV10-3; 11 bases are a match to TRBD2. CDR3 length: 16 residues. After removal of 4 bases from V and 4 bases from J, the junction contained 7 bases not matched to a gene. Germline V gives CDR1 ENHRY, CDR2 SYGVKD. The chain's CDR3 is CAISGQLAGVSDTQYF. The DNA of the CDR3 is TGTGCCATCAGTGGGCAACTAGCGGGAGTCTCAGATACGCAGTATTTT.

This clonotype was seen a few times. The chain links TRBV11-2 to TRBJ2-7; TRBD1 matches at 7 bases. Germline V gene data show CDR1 as SGHAT and CDR2 as FQNNGV. V was clipped by 2 bases and J by 1 base; unmatched bases: 8. This CDR3 has 16 amino acids. CDR3 sequence: CASSLPRTGLSYEQYF. CDR3 sequence (DNA): TGTGCCAGCAGCTTACCCAGGACAGGCCTATCCTACGAGCAGTACTTC.

This CDR3 is CASSPQGVTDTQYF. The DNA for the CDR3 is TGTGCCAGCTCACCACAAGGGGTTACAGATACGCAGTATTTT. The chain recombines TRBV18 with TRBJ2-3; the D gene is possibly TRBD1 (5 bases). Germline V gene sequence: CDR1 KGHSH, CDR2 LQKENI. The V end lost 1 base, the J end lost 3 bases, and 8 bases lay between the germline ends. CDR3 length equals 14 residues. Full variable domain (missing parts from reference TRBV18 and TRBJ2-3): NAGVMQNPRHLVRRRGQEARLRCSPMKGHSHVYWYRQLPEEGLKFMVYLQKENIIDESGMPKERFSAEFPKEGPSILRIQQVVRGDSAAYFCASSPQGVTDTQYFGPGTRLTVL.

The table lists this clonotype with many counts. The chain is built from TRBV24-1 and TRBJ2-7; TRBD2 matches 10 bases. Germline trimming cut 4 bases from V and 3 bases from J; bases unmatched to any gene: 5. The CDR3 covers 15 residues. CDR1 and CDR2 from the germline V gene are KGHDR and SFDVKD. The CDR3 sequence is CATSDPASGSYEQYF. The CDR3 coding sequence is TGTGCCACCAGTGACCCCGCTAGCGGGAGCTACGAGCAGTACTTC.

This clonotype appeared a few times. Compared with germline, one end of the junction differs, possibly owing to a read error. The V gene is TRBV18, the J gene TRBJ2-3; D gene unclear. The CDR3 is 13 amino acids. Germline assignment: CDR1 KGHSH and CDR2 LQKENI. The CDR3 DNA reads as TGTGCCAGCACACCGGCTAGCACAGATACGCAGTATTTT. Its translation: CASTPASTDTQYF.

On this clonotype itself: One base away lies a much larger clone, so this may be a sequencing read error. The chain links TRBV10-3 to TRBJ2-5; 13 bases align to TRBD2. Trimming cost V 4 bases and J 11 bases; bases outside gene matches: 22. The CDR3 totals 19 residues. In germline, CDR1 is ENHRY, CDR2 SYGVKD. This CDR3 is CAISARQGTGTSGANEQYF. For the CDR3, the DNA is TGTGCCATCAGTGCTAGACAGGGGACCGGGACTAGCGGGGCCAATGAGCAGTACTTC.